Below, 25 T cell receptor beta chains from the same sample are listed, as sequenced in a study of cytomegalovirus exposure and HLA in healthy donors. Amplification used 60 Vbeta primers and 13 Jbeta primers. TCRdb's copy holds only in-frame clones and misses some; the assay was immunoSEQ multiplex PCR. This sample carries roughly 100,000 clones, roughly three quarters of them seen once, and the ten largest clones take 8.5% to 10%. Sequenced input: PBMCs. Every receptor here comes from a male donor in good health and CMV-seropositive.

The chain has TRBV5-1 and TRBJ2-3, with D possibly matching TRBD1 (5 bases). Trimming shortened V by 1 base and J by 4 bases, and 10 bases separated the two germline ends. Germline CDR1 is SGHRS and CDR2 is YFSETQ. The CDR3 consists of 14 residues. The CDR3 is CASSLRQGADTQYF. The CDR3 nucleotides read TGCGCCAGCAGCTTGAGGCAGGGCGCAGATACGCAGTATTTT. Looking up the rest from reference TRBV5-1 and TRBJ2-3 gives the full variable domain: KAGVTQTPRYLIKTRGQQVTLSCSPISGHRSVSWYQQTPGQGLQFLFEYFSETQRNKGNFPGRFSGRQFSNSRSEMNVSTLELGDSALYLCASSLRQGADTQYFGPGTRLTVL.

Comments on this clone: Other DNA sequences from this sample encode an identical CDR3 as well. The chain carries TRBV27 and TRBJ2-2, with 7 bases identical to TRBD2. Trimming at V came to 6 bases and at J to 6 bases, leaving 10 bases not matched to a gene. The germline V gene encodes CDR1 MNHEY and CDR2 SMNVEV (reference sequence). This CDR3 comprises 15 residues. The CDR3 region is CASSPGLAGAGELFF. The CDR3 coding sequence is TGTGCCAGCAGCCCGGGACTGGCGGGAGCCGGGGAGCTGTTTTTT.

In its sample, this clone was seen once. The CDR3 reads CASSQGQGGDTQYF. The CDR3 DNA follows: TGCGCCAGCAGCCAAGGACAGGGTGGAGATACGCAGTATTTT. The chain links TRBV4-3 to TRBJ2-3, with 7 bases that match TRBD1. This CDR3 has 14 residues. In germline, CDR1 is LGHNA, CDR2 YSLEER. V dropped 1 base and J dropped 5; count of bases not matched to a gene: 3.

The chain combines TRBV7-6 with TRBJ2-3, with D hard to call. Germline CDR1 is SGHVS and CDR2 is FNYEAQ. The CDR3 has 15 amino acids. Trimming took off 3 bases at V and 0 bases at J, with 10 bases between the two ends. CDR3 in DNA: TGTGCCAGCAGCTTCTCCCTATCTAGCACAGATACGCAGTATTTT. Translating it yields CASSFSLSSTDTQYF.

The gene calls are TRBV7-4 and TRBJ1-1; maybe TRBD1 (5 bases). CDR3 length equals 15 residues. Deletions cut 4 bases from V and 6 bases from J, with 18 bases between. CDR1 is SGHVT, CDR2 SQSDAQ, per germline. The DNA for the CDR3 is TGTGCCAGCAGCTGGGCCGGGACTCACTCTCCTGAAGCTTTCTTT. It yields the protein CASSWAGTHSPEAFF.

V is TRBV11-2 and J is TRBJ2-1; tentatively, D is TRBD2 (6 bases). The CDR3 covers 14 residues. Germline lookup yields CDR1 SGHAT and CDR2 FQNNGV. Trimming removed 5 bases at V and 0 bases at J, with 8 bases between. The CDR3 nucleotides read TGTGCCAGCAGCGTTAGCGGCTCCTACAATGAGCAGTTCTTC. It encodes CASSVSGSYNEQFF.

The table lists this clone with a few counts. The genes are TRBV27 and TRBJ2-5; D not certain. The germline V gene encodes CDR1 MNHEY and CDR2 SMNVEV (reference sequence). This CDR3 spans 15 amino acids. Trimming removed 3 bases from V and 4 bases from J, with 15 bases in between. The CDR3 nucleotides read TGTGCCAGCAGTTTTATGTTAGCTACGGGAGAGACCCAGTACTTC. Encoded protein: CASSFMLATGETQYF.

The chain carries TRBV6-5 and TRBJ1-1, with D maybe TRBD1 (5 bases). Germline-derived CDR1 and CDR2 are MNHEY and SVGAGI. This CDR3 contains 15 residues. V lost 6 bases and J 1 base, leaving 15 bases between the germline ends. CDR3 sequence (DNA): TGTGCCAGCAGCCCGGGGGGGGGATGGAACACTGAAGCTTTCTTT. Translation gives CASSPGGGWNTEAFF.

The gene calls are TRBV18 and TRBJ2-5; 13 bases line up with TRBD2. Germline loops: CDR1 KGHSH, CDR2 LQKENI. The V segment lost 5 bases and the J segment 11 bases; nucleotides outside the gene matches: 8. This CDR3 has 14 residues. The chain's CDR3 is CASSSGLAGEEQYF. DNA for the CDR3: TGTGCCAGCTCATCAGGACTAGCGGGAGAAGAGCAGTACTTC.

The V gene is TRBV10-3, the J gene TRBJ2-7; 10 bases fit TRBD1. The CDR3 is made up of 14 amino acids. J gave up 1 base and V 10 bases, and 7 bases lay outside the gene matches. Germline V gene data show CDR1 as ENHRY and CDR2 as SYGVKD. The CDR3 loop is CATRGDRGSYEQYF. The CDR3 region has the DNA TGTGCCACCCGGGGGGACAGGGGATCCTACGAGCAGTACTTC.

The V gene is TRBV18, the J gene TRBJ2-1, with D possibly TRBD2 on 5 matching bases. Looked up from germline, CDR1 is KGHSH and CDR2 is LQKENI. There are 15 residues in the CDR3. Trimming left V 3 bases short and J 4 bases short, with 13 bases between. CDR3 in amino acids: CASSPDARRYNEQFF. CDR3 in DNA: TGTGCCAGCTCACCGGACGCCAGGAGGTACAATGAGCAGTTCTTC.

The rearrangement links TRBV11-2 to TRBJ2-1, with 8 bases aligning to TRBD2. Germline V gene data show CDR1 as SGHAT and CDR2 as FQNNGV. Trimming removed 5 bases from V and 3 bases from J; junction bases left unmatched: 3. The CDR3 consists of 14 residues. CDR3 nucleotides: TGTGCCAGCAGCCGAACTAGCGGCTACAATGAGCAGTTCTTC. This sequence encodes CASSRTSGYNEQFF.

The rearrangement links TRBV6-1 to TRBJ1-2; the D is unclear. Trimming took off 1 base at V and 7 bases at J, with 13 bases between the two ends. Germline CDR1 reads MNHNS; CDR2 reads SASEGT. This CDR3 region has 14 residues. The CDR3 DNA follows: TGTGCCAGCAGTGAAGTCGGAGGGCGGGGTGGCTACACCTTC. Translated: CASSEVGGRGGYTF.

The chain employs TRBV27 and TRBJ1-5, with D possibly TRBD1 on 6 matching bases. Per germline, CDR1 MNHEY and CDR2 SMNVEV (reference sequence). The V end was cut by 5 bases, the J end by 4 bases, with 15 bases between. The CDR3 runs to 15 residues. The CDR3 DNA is TGTGCCAGCAGTCCCCGGTACAGGGTGAATCAGCCCCAGCATTTT. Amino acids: CASSPRYRVNQPQHF.

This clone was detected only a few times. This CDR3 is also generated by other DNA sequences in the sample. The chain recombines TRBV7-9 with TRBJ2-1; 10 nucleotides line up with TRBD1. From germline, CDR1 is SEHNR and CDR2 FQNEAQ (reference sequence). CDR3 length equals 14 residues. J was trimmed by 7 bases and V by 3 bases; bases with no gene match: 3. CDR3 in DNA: TGTGCCAGCAGCTTGGGACAGGGGCGGAATGAGCAGTTCTTC. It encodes CASSLGQGRNEQFF. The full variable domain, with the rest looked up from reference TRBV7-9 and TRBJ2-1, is DTGVSQNPRHKITKRGQNVTFRCDPISEHNRLYWYRQTLGQGPEFLTYFQNEAQLEKSRLLSDRFSAERPKGSFSTLEIQRTEQGDSAMYLCASSLGQGRNEQFFGPGTRLTVL.

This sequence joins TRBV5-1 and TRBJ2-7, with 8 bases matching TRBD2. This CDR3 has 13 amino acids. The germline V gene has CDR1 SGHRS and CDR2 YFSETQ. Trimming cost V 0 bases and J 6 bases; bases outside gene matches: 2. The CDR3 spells CASSLAGGAEQYF. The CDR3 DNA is TGCGCCAGCAGCTTGGCCGGGGGGGCCGAGCAGTACTTC.

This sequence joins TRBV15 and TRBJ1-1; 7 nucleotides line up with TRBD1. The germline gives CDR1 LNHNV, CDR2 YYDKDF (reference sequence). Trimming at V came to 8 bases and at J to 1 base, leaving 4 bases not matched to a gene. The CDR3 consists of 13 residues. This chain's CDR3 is CATRTGWNTEAFF. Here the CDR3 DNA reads TGTGCCACCCGGACAGGTTGGAACACTGAAGCTTTCTTT. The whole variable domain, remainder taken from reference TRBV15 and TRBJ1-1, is DAMVIQNPRYQVTQFGKPVTLSCSQTLNHNVMYWYQQKSSQAPKLLFHYYDKDFNNEADTPDNFQSRRPNTSFCFLDIRSPGLGDTAMYLCATRTGWNTEAFFGQGTRLTVV.

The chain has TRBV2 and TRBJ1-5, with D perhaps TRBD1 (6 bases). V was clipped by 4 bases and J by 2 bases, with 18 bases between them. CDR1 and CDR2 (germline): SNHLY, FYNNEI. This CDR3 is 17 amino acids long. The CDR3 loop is CASSASGGEGGNQPQHF. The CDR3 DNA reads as TGTGCCAGCAGTGCCTCCGGGGGGGAGGGGGGCAATCAGCCCCAGCATTTT.

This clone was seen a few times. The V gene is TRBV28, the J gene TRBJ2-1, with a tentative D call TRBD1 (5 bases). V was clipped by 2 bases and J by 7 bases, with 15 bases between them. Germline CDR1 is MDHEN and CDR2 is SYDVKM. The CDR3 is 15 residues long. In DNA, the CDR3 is TGTGCCAGCAGTTTAGACAGTTCTAGACAGAATGAGCAGTTCTTC. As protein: CASSLDSSRQNEQFF.

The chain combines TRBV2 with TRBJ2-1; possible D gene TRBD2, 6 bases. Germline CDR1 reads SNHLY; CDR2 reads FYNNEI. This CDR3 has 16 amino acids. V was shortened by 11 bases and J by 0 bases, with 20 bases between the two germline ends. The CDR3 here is CAAGGTPSFSYNEQFF. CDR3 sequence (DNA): TGTGCCGCGGGCGGGACTCCTTCTTTCTCCTACAATGAGCAGTTCTTC.

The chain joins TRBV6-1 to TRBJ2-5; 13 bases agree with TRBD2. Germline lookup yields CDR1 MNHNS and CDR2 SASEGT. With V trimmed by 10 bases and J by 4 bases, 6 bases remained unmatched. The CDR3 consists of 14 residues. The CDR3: CAIRTSGSGETQYF. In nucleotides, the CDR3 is TGTGCCATCAGGACTAGCGGGAGTGGAGAGACCCAGTACTTC.

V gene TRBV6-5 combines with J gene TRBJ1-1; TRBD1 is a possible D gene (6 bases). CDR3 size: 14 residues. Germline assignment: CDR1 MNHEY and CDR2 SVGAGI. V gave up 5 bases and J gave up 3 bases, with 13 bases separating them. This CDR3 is CASSPRTAYTEAFF. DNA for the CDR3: TGTGCCAGCAGTCCCAGGACAGCGTACACTGAAGCTTTCTTT.

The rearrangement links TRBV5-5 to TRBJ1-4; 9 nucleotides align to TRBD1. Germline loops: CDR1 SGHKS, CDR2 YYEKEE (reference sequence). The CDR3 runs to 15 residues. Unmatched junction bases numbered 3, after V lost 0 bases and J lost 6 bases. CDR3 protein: CASSLEGQGYEKLFF. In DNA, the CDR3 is TGTGCCAGCAGCTTGGAGGGACAGGGCTATGAAAAACTGTTTTTT.

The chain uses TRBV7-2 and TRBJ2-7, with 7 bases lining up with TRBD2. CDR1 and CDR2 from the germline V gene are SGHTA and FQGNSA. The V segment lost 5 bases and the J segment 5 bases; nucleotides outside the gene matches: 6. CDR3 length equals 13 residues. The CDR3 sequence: CASSLGLGDEQYF. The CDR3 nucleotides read TGTGCCAGCAGCCTCGGACTAGGAGACGAGCAGTACTTC.

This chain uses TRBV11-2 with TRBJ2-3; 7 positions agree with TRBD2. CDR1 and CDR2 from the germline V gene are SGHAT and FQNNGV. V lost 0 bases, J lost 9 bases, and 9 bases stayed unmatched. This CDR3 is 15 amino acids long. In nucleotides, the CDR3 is TGTGCCAGCAGCTTAGACCGTGGGGGGGAGATAACGCAGTATTTT. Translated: CASSLDRGGEITQYF.